This T cell receptor (beta chain) originates from a study of beta chain features in type 1 diabetes. Germline V lookup: CDR1 SEHNR, CDR2 FQNEAQ (reference sequence). The CDR3 is 15 residues long. The germline V and J ends were trimmed by 5 bases and 8 bases, with 19 bases remaining between them. On this clone itself: What it recognizes is unknown.

Study-level points and caveats: VDJ junctions sequenced from type 1 diabetes patients showed fewer insertions and more deletions. In all four CD4+ subsets, TCRB CDR3 length was significantly, moderately reduced in type 1 diabetes.

Of the isolated RNA, all was reverse transcribed, and so the sequenced material was expressed TCRB transcripts. An average of approximately 4 million reads was obtained for naive, central memory and regulatory T cell samples. Method: immunoSEQ multiplex PCR; TCRdb's copy keeps in-frame clones and lacks some. The sample includes 500,000 to 650,000 clones, around 12% of them seen just once. The TCR sequence derives from a man aged 25 to 45 with type 1 diabetes. V and J are TRBV7-9 and TRBJ2-1, with D possibly matching TRBD1 (6 bases). The sequenced sample was naive CD4+ T cells from blood. Here the CDR3 DNA reads TGTGCCAGCAGCCAGGGGCTGCTCTGGGTGGATGAGCAGTTCTTC. Translation gives CASSQGLLWVDEQFF.